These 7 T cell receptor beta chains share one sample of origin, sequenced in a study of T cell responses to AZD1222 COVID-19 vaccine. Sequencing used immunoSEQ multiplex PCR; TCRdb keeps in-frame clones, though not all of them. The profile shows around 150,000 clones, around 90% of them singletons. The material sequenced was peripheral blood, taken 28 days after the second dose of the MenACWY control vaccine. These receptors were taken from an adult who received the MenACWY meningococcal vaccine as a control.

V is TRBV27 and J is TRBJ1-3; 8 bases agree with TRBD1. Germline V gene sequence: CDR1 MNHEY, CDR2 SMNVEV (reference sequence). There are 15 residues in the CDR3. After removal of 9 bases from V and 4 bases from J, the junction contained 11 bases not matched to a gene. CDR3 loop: CARGFFSGGGNTIYF. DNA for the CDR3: TGTGCCAGGGGGTTTTTTTCAGGGGGCGGAAACACCATATATTTT.

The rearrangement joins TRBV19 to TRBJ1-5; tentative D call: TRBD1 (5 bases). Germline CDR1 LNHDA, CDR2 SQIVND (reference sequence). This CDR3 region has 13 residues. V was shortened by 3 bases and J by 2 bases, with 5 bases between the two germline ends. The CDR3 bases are TGTGCCAGTAGTATCAGGGGCAATCAGCCCCAGCATTTT. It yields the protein CASSIRGNQPQHF.

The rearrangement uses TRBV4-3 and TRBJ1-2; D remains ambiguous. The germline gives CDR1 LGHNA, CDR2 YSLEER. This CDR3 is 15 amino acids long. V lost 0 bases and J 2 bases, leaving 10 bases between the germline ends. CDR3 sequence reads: CASSQEWFLNYGYTF. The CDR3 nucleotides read TGCGCCAGCAGCCAAGAATGGTTCTTGAACTATGGCTACACCTTC.

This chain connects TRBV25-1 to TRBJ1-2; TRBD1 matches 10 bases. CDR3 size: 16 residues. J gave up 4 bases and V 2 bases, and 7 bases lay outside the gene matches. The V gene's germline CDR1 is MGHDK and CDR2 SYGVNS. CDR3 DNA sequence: TGTGCCAGCAGTGAACCGGGGACAGGGGCAGTCTATGGCTACACCTTC. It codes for CASSEPGTGAVYGYTF.

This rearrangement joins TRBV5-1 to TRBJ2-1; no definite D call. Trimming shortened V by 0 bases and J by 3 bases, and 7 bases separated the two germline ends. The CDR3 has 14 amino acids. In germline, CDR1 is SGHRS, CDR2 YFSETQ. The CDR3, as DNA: TGCGCCAGCAGCTTGGACCAGCACTACAATGAGCAGTTCTTC. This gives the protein CASSLDQHYNEQFF.

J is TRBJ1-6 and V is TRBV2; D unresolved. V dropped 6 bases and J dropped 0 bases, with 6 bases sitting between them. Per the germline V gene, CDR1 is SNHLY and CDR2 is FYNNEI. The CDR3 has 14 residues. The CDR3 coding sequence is TGTGCCAGCAGGGCGGACTCCTATAATTCACCCCTCCACTTT. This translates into CASRADSYNSPLHF.

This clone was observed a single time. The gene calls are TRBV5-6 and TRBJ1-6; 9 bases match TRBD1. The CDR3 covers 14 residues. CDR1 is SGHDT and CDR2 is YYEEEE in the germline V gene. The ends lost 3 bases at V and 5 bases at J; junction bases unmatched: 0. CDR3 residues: CASSWDRDNSPLHF. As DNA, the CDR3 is TGTGCCAGCAGCTGGGACAGGGATAATTCACCCCTCCACTTT.